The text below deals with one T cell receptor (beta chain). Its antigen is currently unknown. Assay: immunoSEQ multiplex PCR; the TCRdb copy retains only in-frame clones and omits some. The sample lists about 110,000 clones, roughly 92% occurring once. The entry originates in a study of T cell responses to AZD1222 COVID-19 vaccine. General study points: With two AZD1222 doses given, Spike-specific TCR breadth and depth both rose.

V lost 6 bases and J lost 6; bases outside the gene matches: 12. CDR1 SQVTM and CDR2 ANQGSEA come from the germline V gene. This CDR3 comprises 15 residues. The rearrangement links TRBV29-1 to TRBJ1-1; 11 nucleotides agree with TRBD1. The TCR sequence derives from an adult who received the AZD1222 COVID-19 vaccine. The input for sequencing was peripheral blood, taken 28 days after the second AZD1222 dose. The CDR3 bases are TGCAGCGTCGTCGGACAGGGGGCGTTGATTTCTGAAGCTTTCTTT. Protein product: CSVVGQGALISEAFF.